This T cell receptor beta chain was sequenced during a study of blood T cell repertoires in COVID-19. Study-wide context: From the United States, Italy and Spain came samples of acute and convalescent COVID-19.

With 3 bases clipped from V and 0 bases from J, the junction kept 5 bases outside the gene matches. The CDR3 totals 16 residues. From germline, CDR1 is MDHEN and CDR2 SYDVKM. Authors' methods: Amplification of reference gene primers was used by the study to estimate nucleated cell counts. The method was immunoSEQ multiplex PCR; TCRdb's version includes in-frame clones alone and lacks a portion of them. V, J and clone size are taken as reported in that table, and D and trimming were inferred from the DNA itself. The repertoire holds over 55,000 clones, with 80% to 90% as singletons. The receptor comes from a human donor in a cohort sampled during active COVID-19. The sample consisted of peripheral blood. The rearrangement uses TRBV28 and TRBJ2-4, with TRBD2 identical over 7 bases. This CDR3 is CASSFFSGLAKNIQYF. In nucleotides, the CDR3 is TGTGCCAGCAGTTTCTTTAGCGGGCTAGCCAAAAACATTCAGTACTTC.